Reported below is one TCR beta chain. What it recognizes is unknown. Splitting of CD4+ cells produced CD45RA+ naive and CD45RA-negative memory subsets. CDR1 and CDR2 (germline): MNHEY, SVGAGI. The trim removed 6 bases at V and 6 bases at J, leaving 6 bases unmatched. This CDR3 spans 13 amino acids. The data were obtained in a study of shared clonotypes between healthy human individuals. Study-level findings and limits: Rarefaction showed that sequencing of sorted subsets was incomplete (despite large depth).

The authors ran the assay at deep level. Original methodology: Without quality scores, immunoSEQ junctional reads could not be filtered like full-length reads. Data came from immunoSEQ multiplex PCR; TCRdb stores just in-frame clones and leaves some out. V, J and clone size are those of that table, while D and trimming were read from the DNA. The top ten clones hold approximately 0.13% of a sample with a few million clones, approximately 96% of them seen once. The source material was naive CD4+ T cells sorted from blood. The subset was: CD45RA+ positively selected. The chain is built from TRBV6-5 and TRBJ1-2; TRBD1 aligns across 8 bases. The sequence was obtained from a man between 18 and 29 years old in good health. The CDR3 loop is CASRLGQGNGYTF. The CDR3 bases are TGTGCCAGCAGACTCGGACAGGGCAATGGCTACACCTTC.